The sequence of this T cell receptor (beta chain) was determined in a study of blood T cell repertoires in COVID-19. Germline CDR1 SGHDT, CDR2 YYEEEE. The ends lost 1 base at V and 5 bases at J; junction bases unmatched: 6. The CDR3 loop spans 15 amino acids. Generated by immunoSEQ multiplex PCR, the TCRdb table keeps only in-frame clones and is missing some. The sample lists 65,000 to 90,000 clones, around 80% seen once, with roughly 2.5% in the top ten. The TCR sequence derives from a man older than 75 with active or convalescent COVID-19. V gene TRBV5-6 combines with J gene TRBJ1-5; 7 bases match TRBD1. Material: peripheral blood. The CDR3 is CASSLNRGVDQPQHF. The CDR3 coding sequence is TGTGCCAGCAGCTTGAACAGGGGCGTCGATCAGCCCCAGCATTTT.